What follows is one T cell receptor (beta chain) and its context. The antigen is undetermined. This record belongs to a study of beta chain features in type 1 diabetes. This CDR3 comprises 15 residues. The V gene end was trimmed by 4 bases and the J gene end by 4 bases; junction bases not matched to a gene: 4. Per the germline V gene, CDR1 is LGHNA and CDR2 is YSLEER. Reverse transcribing all isolated RNA meant expressed TCRB transcripts were sequenced. The method was immunoSEQ multiplex PCR; TCRdb's version includes in-frame clones alone and lacks a portion of them. This sample carries 300,000 or so clones, about 13% of them seen once, and the ten largest clones take less than 0.02%. Findings of the study overall: People with Type 1 diabetes carried modestly yet significantly shorter TCRB CDR3s in all four CD4+ subsets.

What was sequenced was naive CD4+ T cells from blood. The clonotype was recovered from a young man with type 1 diabetes. This chain connects TRBV4-3 to TRBJ2-2, with TRBD1 matching over 9 bases. This CDR3 is CASSRSDRGTGELFF. The CDR3 DNA sequence: TGCGCCAGCAGCCGGTCGGACAGGGGCACCGGGGAGCTGTTTTTT.